A single TCR beta chain is shown here with its context. These data originate in a study of control samples from healthy donors and cancer patients. In germline, CDR1 is SGHRS, CDR2 YFSETQ. Trimming removed 2 bases from V and 2 bases from J, with 13 bases in between. The CDR3 loop spans 15 amino acids. The assay was immunoSEQ multiplex PCR, and TCRdb's table has in-frame clones only and misses some. Of over 200,000 clones listed, approximately 80% are singletons. Material for sequencing was PBMCs. This chain joins TRBV5-1 and TRBJ2-5; D assignment may be TRBD1 or TRBD2 (5 bases each). The origin of this receptor is a woman between 55 and 75 years old with lung cancer. The CDR3 DNA is TGCGCCAGCAGCTTCTTCGGGACGGGGCAAGAGACCCAGTACTTC. This translates into CASSFFGTGQETQYF.